Listed below are T cell receptor beta chains from one sample, sequenced in a study of T cells in Graves' hyperthyroidism and ophthalmopathy. TCRdb called the multiplex PCR reads again in MiXCR, with one record for every CDR3 protein. The sample yields around 540,000 distinct CDR3 sequences, about 15% seen once. The source material was blood. The receptors were sampled from a woman in her thirties with Graves' ophthalmopathy. CDR3s include the opening cysteine and the closing phenylalanine or tryptophan. The order of the fields is V gene, clone size, D gene, J gene, CDR3 protein, CDR3 DNA. A D gene is named only where the DNA matches it firmly. The listing skips clone size in some rows; elsewhere it reads once, few, many or a size class.

TRBV7-2	many	TRBD2	TRBJ2-7	CASSPGPPSGYEQYF	TGTGCCAGCAGCCCCGGCCCCCCTAGCGGTTACGAGCAGTACTTC
TRBV29-1	many	-	TRBJ2-2	CSVDPLQTGELFF	TGCAGCGTTGATCCTCTCCAGACCGGGGAGCTGTTTTTT
TRBV27	many	TRBD2	TRBJ2-1	CASSLEAGGWDEQFF	TGTGCCAGCAGTTTAGAGGCGGGAGGATGGGATGAGCAGTTCTTC
TRBV20-1	few	TRBD2	TRBJ2-1	CSARESGTSFDEQFF	TGCAGTGCTAGAGAGAGCGGGACTAGTTTCGATGAGCAGTTCTTC
TRBV20-1	-	-	TRBJ1-5	CSAGEARTQENQPQHF	TGCAGTGCAGGGGAGGCCAGAACACAAGAAAATCAGCCCCAGCATTTT
TRBV4-3	few	TRBD1	TRBJ1-4	CASSQDSDRVKKLFF	TGCGCCAGCAGCCAAGATAGTGACAGGGTCAAAAAACTGTTTTTT
TRBV15	-	TRBD1	TRBJ1-5	CATRAAMDRGVLPQHF	TGTGCCACCAGAGCGGCTATGGACAGGGGGGTACTGCCCCAGCATTTT
TRBV20-1	-	-	TRBJ2-5	CSAPPGRLNEGETQYF	TGCAGTGCTCCACCGGGACGCCTAAACGAGGGAGAGACCCAGTACTTC
TRBV20-1	-	-	TRBJ2-5	CRGSQETQYF	TGCAGGGGCTCCCAAGAGACCCAGTACTTC
TRBV30	many	-	TRBJ1-5	CAWSVGPRNQPQHF	TGTGCCTGGAGTGTAGGGCCAAGAAATCAGCCCCAGCATTTT
TRBV28	-	-	TRBJ1-2	CASRGRDNSNGYTF	TGTGCCAGCAGGGGCAGGGACAACTCTAACGGCTACACCTTC
TRBV19	many	TRBD2	TRBJ2-1	CASQGGLAGESSYNEQFF	TGTGCCTCCCAAGGGGGACTAGCGGGAGAGAGCTCCTACAATGAGCAGTTCTTC
TRBV5-5	many	-	TRBJ2-1	CASSFRGGAYNEQFF	TGTGCCAGCAGCTTTCGTGGCGGGGCCTACAATGAGCAGTTCTTC
TRBV12-3/TRBV12-4	many	-	TRBJ1-1	CASTLGRPNMNTEAFF	TGTGCCAGCACCCTGGGCCGCCCGAACATGAACACTGAAGCTTTCTTT
TRBV24-1	few	-	TRBJ1-5	CATSEPGTEPQHF	TGTGCCACCAGTGAACCCGGGACGGAGCCCCAGCATTTT
TRBV5-5	-	-	TRBJ1-2	CASSLGARNYGYTF	TGTGCCAGCAGCTTGGGGGCGAGGAACTATGGCTACACCTTC
TRBV7-2	few	-	TRBJ2-2	CASSFLLSTGELFF	TGTGCCAGCAGCTTTCTTTTGAGCACCGGGGAGCTGTTTTTT
TRBV4-3	few	TRBD1	TRBJ2-7	CASSPSDRGYEQYF	TGCGCCAGCAGCCCCTCGGACAGGGGGTACGAGCAGTACTTC
TRBV6-9	-	-	TRBJ1-1	CASSYFQANTEAFF	TGTGCCAGCAGTTACTTCCAGGCGAACACTGAAGCTTTCTTT
TRBV5-6	few	TRBD2	TRBJ2-2	CASSRGLAGLTGELFF	TGTGCCAGCAGCCGTGGACTAGCGGGATTGACCGGGGAGCTGTTTTTT
TRBV7-2	-	-	TRBJ2-7	CASSLGFTRGEQYF	TGTGCCAGCAGCTTAGGATTTACCCGGGGCGAGCAGTACTTC
TRBV12-3/TRBV12-4	-	-	TRBJ1-4	CASSRDRTTTNEKLFF	TGTGCCAGCAGCAGAGACAGGACCACAACTAATGAAAAACTGTTTTTT
TRBV3-1	many	-	TRBJ1-6	CASSQEYVHSPLHF	TGTGCCAGCAGCCAAGAATATGTACATTCACCCCTCCACTTT
TRBV30	many	-	TRBJ2-1	CAWSANEQFF	TGTGCCTGGAGCGCCAATGAGCAGTTCTTC
TRBV30	many	-	TRBJ2-7	CAWNAGQTSYEQYF	TGTGCCTGGAATGCCGGACAGACCTCTTACGAGCAGTACTTC
TRBV24-1	few	TRBD2	TRBJ2-3	CATSVAGSTDTQYF	TGTGCCACCAGTGTAGCGGGAAGCACAGATACGCAGTATTTT
TRBV7-2	many	-	TRBJ2-7	CASSLELGEQYF	TGTGCCAGCAGCTTAGAGTTAGGCGAGCAGTACTTC
TRBV5-1	many	TRBD1	TRBJ1-2	CASSLQTGGYGYTF	TGCGCCAGCAGCTTGCAGACAGGGGGCTATGGCTACACCTTC
TRBV6-2/TRBV6-3	-	-	TRBJ1-5	CASGQFGQPQHF	TGTGCCAGCGGACAGTTCGGTCAGCCCCAGCATTTT
TRBV18	many	TRBD1	TRBJ2-5	CASSPRQGIQETQYF	TGTGCCAGCTCACCACGACAGGGCATTCAAGAGACCCAGTACTTC
TRBV5-5	-	-	TRBJ1-1	CASSLGPLGRTEAFF	TGTGCCAGCAGCTTGGGGCCCCTAGGGAGGACTGAAGCTTTCTTT
TRBV6-1	many	-	TRBJ2-1	CASSDPSRGNEQFF	TGTGCCAGCAGTGACCCCTCCAGGGGCAATGAGCAGTTCTTC
TRBV18	many	-	TRBJ2-3	CASSPGDIWGRASDTQYF	TGTGCCAGCTCACCAGGCGATATTTGGGGGCGCGCCTCAGATACGCAGTATTTT
TRBV4-1	few	-	TRBJ2-1	CASSQGQGWNEQFF	TGCGCCAGCAGCCAAGGGCAGGGGTGGAATGAGCAGTTCTTC
TRBV7-9	-	-	TRBJ2-7	CASSFVIDELYF	TGTGCCAGCAGCTTTGTGATAGACGAGCTATACTTC
TRBV20-1	many	TRBD2	TRBJ2-1	CSARSLAAYNEQFF	TGCAGTGCTAGGTCACTAGCGGCCTACAATGAGCAGTTCTTC
TRBV12-5	-	-	TRBJ2-1	CASGLGRALHKYNEQFF	TGTGCTAGTGGTTTGGGCAGGGCACTACACAAATACAATGAGCAGTTCTTC
TRBV4-1	many	-	TRBJ1-1	CASSQGRPMNTEAFF	TGCGCCAGCAGCCAGGGACGGCCGATGAACACTGAAGCTTTCTTT
TRBV7-8	-	TRBD1	TRBJ1-6	CASSLVGTGLSPLHF	TGTGCCAGCAGCTTAGTGGGGACAGGGCTTTCACCCCTCCACTTT
TRBV25-1	-	-	TRBJ2-5	CASNEGYQETQYF	TGTGCCAGCAATGAAGGATACCAAGAGACCCAGTACTTC
TRBV7-3	-	TRBD2	TRBJ2-3	CASSPYRVLAGLTDTQYF	TGTGCCAGCAGCCCCTATAGAGTCCTAGCGGGATTAACAGATACGCAGTATTTT
TRBV10-3	few	-	TRBJ2-5	CAISEFGGGQETQYF	TGTGCCATCAGTGAATTCGGGGGCGGGCAAGAGACCCAGTACTTC
TRBV12-3/TRBV12-4	many	-	TRBJ1-1	CASSTMNTEAFF	TGTGCCAGCAGCACAATGAACACTGAAGCTTTCTTT
TRBV5-1	-	TRBD2	TRBJ2-1	CASRTSGRNNEQFF	TGCGCCAGCCGGACTAGCGGGAGGAACAATGAGCAGTTCTTC
TRBV28	once	-	TRBJ1-4	CASSSGTRNEKLFF	TGTGCCAGCAGTTCCGGGACAAGGAATGAAAAACTGTTTTTT
TRBV19	-	-	TRBJ2-7	CASRSTASSYEQYF	TGTGCCAGTAGGTCGACAGCCAGCTCCTACGAGCAGTACTTC
TRBV19	few	-	TRBJ1-1	CASSIDREGQNTEAFF	TGTGCCAGTAGTATAGACAGGGAGGGACAGAACACTGAAGCTTTCTTT
TRBV18	-	-	TRBJ2-2	CASSPGGELFF	TGTGCCAGCTCACCGGGCGGGGAGCTGTTTTTT
TRBV27	many	TRBD2	TRBJ2-3	CASRPSGGTQYF	TGTGCCAGCAGACCTAGCGGGGGAACGCAGTATTTT
TRBV12-3/TRBV12-4	-	-	TRBJ2-7	CASTNYYEQYF	TGTGCCAGCACCAACTACTACGAGCAGTACTTC
TRBV5-1	-	-	TRBJ2-2	CASSPLGEMNTGELFF	TGCGCCAGCAGCCCCCTAGGGGAAATGAACACCGGGGAGCTGTTTTTT
TRBV7-8	few	-	TRBJ2-7	CASSPRGVSDEQYF	TGTGCCAGCAGCCCGAGGGGGGTGTCGGACGAGCAGTACTTC
TRBV6-1	many	TRBD1	TRBJ2-7	CASSNTGTGADEQYF	TGTGCCAGCAGTAACACCGGGACAGGGGCCGACGAGCAGTACTTC
TRBV20-1	many	TRBD2	TRBJ2-2	CSARGREYRTGELFF	TGCAGTGCTAGAGGGCGGGAGTATCGCACCGGGGAGCTGTTTTTT
TRBV6-1	few	-	TRBJ2-2	CASTRTGELFF	TGTGCCAGCACACGGACCGGGGAGCTGTTTTTT
TRBV7-2	many	TRBD2	TRBJ2-1	CASSPRLAGDFYEQFF	TGTGCCAGCAGCCCGCGACTAGCGGGAGATTTCTATGAGCAGTTCTTC
TRBV10-3	few	-	TRBJ1-3	CAISESGQPTSGNTIYF	TGTGCCATCAGTGAGTCCGGGCAGCCAACCTCTGGAAACACCATATATTTT
TRBV5-4	-	TRBD2	TRBJ2-1	CASSSSGSRFNEQFF	TGTGCCAGCAGCTCTAGCGGGAGTAGGTTTAATGAGCAGTTCTTC
TRBV19	-	-	TRBJ1-5	CASSMIQWSNQPQHF	TGTGCCAGTAGTATGATACAGTGGAGCAATCAGCCCCAGCATTTT